This TCR beta chain was retrieved from a study of T-cell memory formation after mild COVID-19. Background on the study: For the most part, TCR clusters were specific to one donor.

Findings of the study overall: Largely, contracting CD4+ clones fell within CM and EM, and contracting CD8+ clones within EMRA.

This clonotype was counted many times. Its antigen is undetermined. TCRdb independently ran MiXCR on the 5' RACE reads; one entry per CDR3 protein. The sample shows fewer than 300,000 distinct CDR3 sequences, 15% to 20% of them seen only once. The sequenced material came from PBMCs or a T cell subset sorted from them (not recorded which). This TCR came from a man between 18 and 29 years old who had mild COVID-19 (a few samples of this study predate the infection). Cell type and time point are not known.

CDR3 nucleotides: TGTGCCAGCAGCCCTTATACCGGGACAGATTCTGAAGCTTTCTTT. Translation: CASSPYTGTDSEAFF. The rearrangement uses TRBV7-2 and TRBJ1-1; 7 bases line up with TRBD1. This CDR3 is 15 amino acids long. With 5 bases clipped from V and 6 bases from J, the junction kept 12 bases outside the gene matches. Germline V gene lookup returns CDR1 SGHTA and CDR2 FQGNSA.